This T cell receptor (beta chain) came from a study of blood T cell repertoires in COVID-19. Study-wide background: Acute-phase and convalescent COVID-19 samples originated in the United States, Italy and Spain. The analysed material was cDNA or gDNA that came from T cells, B-cell-depleted T cells, or PBMCs.

Followed longitudinally, the Seattle patients had been enrolled during active infection. Under the authors' procedure: Using reference gene primer amplification, nucleated cell counts were estimated. Produced via immunoSEQ multiplex PCR; TCRdb's table is partial and in-frame only. V and J calls and clone size are given by that table; D and trimming were obtained from the DNA. This sample has approximately 250,000 clones, with 70% to 90% found just once. The receptor comes from a woman in her 70s with COVID-19, enrolled during active disease. Sequenced: peripheral blood.

CDR3 DNA sequence: TGCGCCAGCAGCTTGGGGACCGAGGGCCGGGAAAAACTGTTTTTT. It codes for CASSLGTEGREKLFF. This chain connects TRBV5-1 to TRBJ1-4; D is uncertain. CDR1 and CDR2 (germline): SGHRS, YFSETQ. V was cut by 0 bases and J by 8 bases, with 14 bases left in between. The CDR3 is 15 residues long.